This T cell receptor beta chain was captured in a study of T cells in Graves' hyperthyroidism and ophthalmopathy. On the study more broadly: The initial diagnosis was the point when peripheral blood was collected, ahead of any treatment.

CDR3 size: 12 residues. The V segment lost 2 bases and the J segment 3 bases; nucleotides outside the gene matches: 0. Germline assignment: CDR1 DFQATT and CDR2 SNEGSKA (reference sequence). RNA transcripts were the template for amplifying TCR beta CDR3 regions. The TCR CDR3 first-round RT-PCR relied on the HTBI primer set. TCRdb reprocessed the multiplex PCR reads with MiXCR, giving one entry per CDR3 protein. The sample lists about 150,000 distinct CDR3 sequences; approximately 20% were seen once. Notes on this clonotype: Its specificity is unknown.

Blood sampling occurred at first hyperthyroidism diagnosis, ahead of any ophthalmopathy symptoms. 10 ml of fresh peripheral blood supplied the PBMCs. Points from the study as a whole: Stable hyperthyroidism and ophthalmopathy were separated using 13 V-J signatures.

The material sequenced was blood. The receptor was derived from a woman aged 50 to 65 with Graves' hyperthyroidism that later progressed to Graves' ophthalmopathy. The chain is built from TRBV20-1 and TRBJ1-1; 7 nucleotides agree with TRBD1. CDR3 protein: CSARQGDTEAFF. The CDR3 coding sequence is TGCAGTGCTAGACAGGGGGACACTGAAGCTTTCTTT.